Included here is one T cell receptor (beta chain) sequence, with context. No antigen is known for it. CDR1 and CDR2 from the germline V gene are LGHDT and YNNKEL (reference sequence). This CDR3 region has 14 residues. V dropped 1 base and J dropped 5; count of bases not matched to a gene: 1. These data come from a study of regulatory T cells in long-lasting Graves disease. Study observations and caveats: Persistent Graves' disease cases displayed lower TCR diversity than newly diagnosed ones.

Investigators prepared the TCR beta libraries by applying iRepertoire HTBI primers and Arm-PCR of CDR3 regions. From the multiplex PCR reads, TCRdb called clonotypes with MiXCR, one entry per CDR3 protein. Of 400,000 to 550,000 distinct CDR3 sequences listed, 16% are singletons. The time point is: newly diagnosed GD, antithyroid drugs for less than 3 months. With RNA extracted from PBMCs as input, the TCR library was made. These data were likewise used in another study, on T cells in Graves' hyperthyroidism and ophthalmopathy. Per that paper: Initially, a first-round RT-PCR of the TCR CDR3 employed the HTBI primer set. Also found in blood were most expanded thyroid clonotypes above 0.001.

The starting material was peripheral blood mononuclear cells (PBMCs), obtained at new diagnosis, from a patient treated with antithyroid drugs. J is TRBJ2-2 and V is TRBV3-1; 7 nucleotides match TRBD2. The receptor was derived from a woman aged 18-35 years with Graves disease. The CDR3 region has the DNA TGTGCCAGCAGCCAAGCAGCGGGGACCGGGGAGCTGTTTTTT. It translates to CASSQAAGTGELFF. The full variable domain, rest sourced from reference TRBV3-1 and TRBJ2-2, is DTAVSQTPKYLVTQMGNDKSIKCEQNLGHDTMYWYKQDSKKFLKIMFSYNNKELIINETVPNRFSPKSPDKAHLNLHINSLELGDSAVYFCASSQAAGTGELFFGEGSRLTVL.